This TCR beta chain emerged from a study of vaccination and CD4 T cells after COVID-19. Germline CDR1 reads LNHDA; CDR2 reads SQIVND (reference sequence). The CDR3 length is 14 residues. V lost 3 bases and J 8 bases, leaving 11 bases between the germline ends. Treatment defined: roughly 11-day PBMC culture with coronavirus spike peptide pools or control peptides (ViraFEST assay). With peptide pools, ViraFEST first expanded antigen-specific T cells and afterwards sequenced their TCRs. With respect to this clonotype: Its antigen remains unidentified.

The assay that was used to sequence DNA from cultured CD4+ T cells was the Oncomine TCR Beta short-read assay. Each CDR3 protein gets one entry after TCRdb re-called the PCR reads with MiXCR. The table has approximately 20,000 distinct CDR3 sequences, roughly 49% seen once. This specimen was CD4+ T cells from blood, cultured in vitro, taken before SARS-CoV-2 vaccination. V usage is TRBV19 and J usage is TRBJ1-6, with D unresolved. The receptor was isolated from a human donor who had recovered from COVID-19. CDR3 sequence: CASSMRGPYSPLHF. DNA of the CDR3: TGTGCCAGTAGTATGCGCGGGCCTTATTCACCCCTCCACTTT. The entire variable domain, with the rest obtained from reference TRBV19 and TRBJ1-6, is as follows: DGGITQSPKYLFRKEGQNVTLSCEQNLNHDAMYWYRQDPGQGLRLIYYSQIVNDFQKGDIAEGYSVSREKKESFPLTVTSAQKNPTAFYLCASSMRGPYSPLHFGNGTRLTVT.